This T cell receptor (beta chain) is drawn from a study of tumor-infiltrating lymphocytes in localized non-small cell lung cancer. The method was immunoSEQ multiplex PCR; TCRdb's version includes in-frame clones alone and lacks a portion of them. The sample yields 15,000 to 20,000 clones, 70% to 75% seen once. V gave up 2 bases and J gave up 4 bases; unmatched junction bases: 5. This CDR3 region has 16 residues. Germline CDR1 LNHNV, CDR2 YYDKDF (reference sequence). Sequencing input: lung tumor tissue. The chain couples TRBV15 to TRBJ2-2; 9 nucleotides match TRBD1. This clonotype originated in a human donor with non-small cell lung cancer. The CDR3 sequence is CATSRNRGQGTGELFF. CDR3 in DNA: TGTGCCACCAGCAGAAACAGGGGGCAGGGCACCGGGGAGCTGTTTTTT.